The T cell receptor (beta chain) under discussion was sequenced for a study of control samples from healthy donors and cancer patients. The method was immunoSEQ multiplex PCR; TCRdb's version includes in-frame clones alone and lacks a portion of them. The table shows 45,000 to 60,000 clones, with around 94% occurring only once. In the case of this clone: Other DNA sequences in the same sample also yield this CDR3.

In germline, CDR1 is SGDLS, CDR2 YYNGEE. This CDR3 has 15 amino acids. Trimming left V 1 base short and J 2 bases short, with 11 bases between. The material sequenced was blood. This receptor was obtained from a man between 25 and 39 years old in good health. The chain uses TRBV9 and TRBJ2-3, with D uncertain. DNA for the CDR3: TGTGCCAGCAGCGTAAGGCCTGGGCTCACAGATACGCAGTATTTT. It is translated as CASSVRPGLTDTQYF.